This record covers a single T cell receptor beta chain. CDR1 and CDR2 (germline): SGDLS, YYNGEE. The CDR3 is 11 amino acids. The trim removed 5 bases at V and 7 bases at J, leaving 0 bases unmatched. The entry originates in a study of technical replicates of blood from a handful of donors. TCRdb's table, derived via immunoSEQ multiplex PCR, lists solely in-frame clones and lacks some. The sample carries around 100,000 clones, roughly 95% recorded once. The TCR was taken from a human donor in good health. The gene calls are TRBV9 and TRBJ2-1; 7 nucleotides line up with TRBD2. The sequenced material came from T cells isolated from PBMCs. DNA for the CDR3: TGTGCCAGCAGGGGGGGGAATGAGCAGTTCTTC. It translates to CASRGGNEQFF.